This T cell receptor beta chain was identified during a study of blood T cells in healthy people across ages (dated by TCRdb to 2015 to 2017). Study-level background: Template switching captured roughly one uniquely barcoded TCR beta cDNA molecule per two T cells in model experiments. Using deep sequencing normalized with unique cDNA molecular identifiers, the study measured how TCR beta repertoire diversity changes with age. Using the same blood draw, the study looked at two additional independent replicas of 1 million unique cDNA reads for two donors, one aged 18 to 30 and the other aged 80 or older. The donors were split into four age groups: young (average around 15 years), middle-aged (about 40), aged (more than 60) and long-lived (approximately 80).

Trimming takes 4 bases from V and 3 bases from J, and the germline ends sit 21 bases apart. CDR1 and CDR2, per the germline V gene, are SQVTM and ANQGSEA. Taken from cysteine to phenylalanine, the CDR3 has 16 residues. Kept here is only the CDR3 DNA, which spans 48 bases and is read in frame from base 1. Systemically healthy Caucasian individuals from Russia, some 36 in total and aged 6 to 90 years, were included as donors. Roughly 9 milliliters of peripheral blood were drawn from each donor into EDTA-treated Vacutainer tubes. Ficoll-Paque density-gradient centrifugation was used to isolate PBMCs, with at least 6 million per sample. Trizol reagent was used to extract total RNA from PBMCs, with at least 6 micrograms per sample. Naive CD45RAhigh/CD27high T cell percentages were measured by flow cytometry on a PBMC aliquot from every donor. The full study reports these points: Compared with the aged group, more naive CD4+ T cells, fewer expanded clones and increased TCR diversity were shown by the long-lived group, suggesting age selection. A strong correlation was found between observed TCR beta diversity and the percentage of naive T cells measured by flow cytometry. Estimates of total diversity based on one million sequenced T cells were considered lower bounds and underestimates. As age increased, observed TCR beta diversity per million T cells dropped in a roughly linear way, and a significant reduction was already evident by age 40. Since profiling was done on bulk unsorted PBMCs, naive and antigen-experienced compartments could not be conclusively compared. Donor CMV infection status was unknown, potentially confounding age-related changes in expanded clonotypes.

Library preparation was by 5' RACE. Instrument on record: Illumina HiSeq 2500. A second PCR of about 6 to 11 cycles was run with a J-beta primer mix and a sample-barcoded 5' primer. Each TCR beta cDNA molecule received a unique molecular identifier from a template-switch 5' adaptor carrying 12 random nucleotides. Each sample yielded at least 2.5 million CDR3-containing paired-end reads. All of the RNA was converted into first-strand cDNA using the Mint cDNA synthesis kit, with a TRBC-specific oligonucleotide serving as the primer. All cDNA was treated with uracil-DNA glycosylase and then went through a first 18-cycle PCR with the universal primers M1SS and BC2_uni_R. The study's own analysis went as follows. Normalization of each sample was performed by random selection of 1 million high-quality reads, each carrying a distinct molecular identifier. Instead of being binned into consensus sequences, reads with shared molecular identifiers were discarded. MiTCR, set to a Q25 quality threshold and the strictest error-elimination algorithm, was used for CDR3 identification, clonotype clustering and error correction. A nonparametric unseen species model with Euler transformation was used to estimate lower-bound total TCR beta diversity. TCRdb took the public reads, trimmed them with fastp at Q25, ran MiXCR for clone calling and kept in-frame beta chains. Each CDR3 protein appears once, grouped with its most common genes and DNA. In this record, the V and J calls reflect TCRdb's handling and not the investigators' own analysis. For this sample the table gives more than 600,000 distinct CDR3 sequences, of which around a quarter were detected only once. More than 8% of the sample is held by the ten biggest clonotypes.

As for this clonotype: The specificity of this receptor is unknown. One base away there is no much larger clone; base qualities are not given.

The data also belong to a second study, concerning T cells of mothers and their children. In that second paper, the authors write: Nine systemically healthy Caucasian individuals served as donors, namely three mothers together with their six children. cDNA synthesis consumed the entire amount of extracted RNA, loaded at roughly 1.5 ug RNA in each 15 ul reaction. Sample barcodes and 2-4 random nucleotides were added via the M1S primer in the second PCR. Over 8.5 million TCR beta CDR3 reads came from each mother, compared with about 3 million reads from each child. In both related and unrelated pairs, thymic selection shapes the output of TCR recombination in a similar way, with inherited differences having only a minor effect. Related mother-child pairs always showed normalized repertoire overlap that was slightly higher than in unrelated mother-child pairs, though the difference was never significant. With a sensitivity of approximately 100 clones per million clonotypes, no persistent microchimeric T cell clones were detected. Deep NGS was used in the study to compare the TCR beta repertoires of mothers and children and to look for features that separate related mother-child pairs from unrelated individuals. The mean age was around 40 +/- 4 years for the mothers and about 12 +/- 4 years for the children. After adapter ligation with NEBNext reagents, the libraries were sequenced on Illumina HiSeq 2000 with 100+100 nt paired-end reads. To prevent cross-contamination, the mother and child libraries were prepared one month apart and sequenced in separate runs. For each donor, somewhere between roughly 450,000 and 2,100,000 distinct TCR beta clonotypes were identified. Naive TCR beta clonotypes were estimated from low-frequency clonotypes matched to each donor's FACS-determined naive share, without sorting.

The sequence is built from TRBV29-1 and TRBJ1-1; perhaps TRBD1 is the D gene, with 6 bases matching. The specimen sequenced was blood. The TCR comes from a boy younger than 18 in good health. The nucleotide sequence is given as TGCAGCGTTGTGGCGGGGGCTCGGATCCTAGACACTGAAGCTTTCTTT. Translated, it gives CSVVAGARILDTEAFF.